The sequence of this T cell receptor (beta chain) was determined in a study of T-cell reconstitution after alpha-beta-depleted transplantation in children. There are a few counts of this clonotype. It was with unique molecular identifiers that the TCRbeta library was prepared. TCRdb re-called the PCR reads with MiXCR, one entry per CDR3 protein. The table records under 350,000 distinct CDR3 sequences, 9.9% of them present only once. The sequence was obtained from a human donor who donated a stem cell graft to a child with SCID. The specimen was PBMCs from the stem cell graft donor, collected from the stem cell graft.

CDR3 region: CASSFYYRGQGANSNQPQHF. The DNA of the CDR3 is TGTGCCAGCAGTTTCTACTACCGGGGACAGGGTGCCAATAGCAATCAGCCCCAGCATTTT. V and J are TRBV6-2 or TRBV6-3 and TRBJ1-5; 9 bases agree with TRBD1. The CDR3 is 20 amino acids. The V gene end was trimmed by 4 bases and the J gene end by 0 bases; junction bases not matched to a gene: 16. Looked up from germline, CDR1 is MNHEY and CDR2 is SVGEGT.